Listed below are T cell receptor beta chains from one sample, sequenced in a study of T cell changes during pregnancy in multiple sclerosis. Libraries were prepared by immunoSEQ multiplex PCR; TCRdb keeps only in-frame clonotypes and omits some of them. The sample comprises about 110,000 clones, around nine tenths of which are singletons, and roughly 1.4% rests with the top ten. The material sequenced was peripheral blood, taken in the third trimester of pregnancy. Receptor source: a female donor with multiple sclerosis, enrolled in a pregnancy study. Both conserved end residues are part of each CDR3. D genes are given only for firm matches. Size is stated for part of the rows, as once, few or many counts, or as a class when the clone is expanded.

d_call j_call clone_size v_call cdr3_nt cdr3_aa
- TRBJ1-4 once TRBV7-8 TGTGCCAGCAGCTTTGGCCGTGGCATTGCAGCTAATGAAAAACTGTTTTTT CASSFGRGIAANEKLFF
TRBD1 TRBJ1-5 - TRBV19 TGTGCCAGTAGTCGGACAGGGGGGAATCAGCCCCAGCATTTT CASSRTGGNQPQHF
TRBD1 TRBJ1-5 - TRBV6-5 TGTGCCAGCAGAAACACAGGGGCCAATCAGCCCCAGCATTTT CASRNTGANQPQHF
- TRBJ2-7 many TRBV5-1 TGCGCCAGCAGCTGGGACAAGTCCTACGAGCAGTACTTC CASSWDKSYEQYF
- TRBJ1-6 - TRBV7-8 TGTGCCAGCAGCTTAGGGGGCATGGGTTCACCCCTCCACTTT CASSLGGMGSPLHF
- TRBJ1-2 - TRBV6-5 TGTGCCAGCAGTAGGAGGGGCGTAAAATGGGGCTACACCTTC CASSRRGVKWGYTF
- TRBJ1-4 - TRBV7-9 TGTGCCAGCAGCTCGACAGAAAATGAAAAACTGTTTTTT CASSSTENEKLFF
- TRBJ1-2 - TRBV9 TGTGCCAGCAGCGTAGAGGGAGTAGGGGGCTATGGCTACACCTTC CASSVEGVGGYGYTF
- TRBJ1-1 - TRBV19 TGTGCCAGTAGTTCTCCCTACAGGGTGGCTTACACTGAAGCTTTCTTT CASSSPYRVAYTEAFF
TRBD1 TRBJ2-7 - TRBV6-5 TGTGCCAGCAGTAACCAACAGGGGCGATCCTACGAGCAGTACTTC CASSNQQGRSYEQYF
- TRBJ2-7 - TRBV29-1 TGCAGCGTCCGCTCGGGAAGAGGAACCTACGAGCAGTACTTC CSVRSGRGTYEQYF
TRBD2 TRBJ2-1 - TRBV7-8 TGTGCCAGCAGCTTAAAGCCTCTAGCGGGGATACCCTCCTCCTACAATGAGCAGTTCTTC CASSLKPLAGIPSSYNEQFF
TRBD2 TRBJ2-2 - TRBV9 TGTGCCAGCAGCGTAGTGGGAGGAGGACTAGCGGGGTCGACCGGGGAGCTGTTTTTT CASSVVGGGLAGSTGELFF
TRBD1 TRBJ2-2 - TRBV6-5 TGTGCCAGCAGGCGGACAGGGGACACCGGGGAGCTGTTTTTT CASRRTGDTGELFF
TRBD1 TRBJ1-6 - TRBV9 TGTGCCAGCGGACAGGCCGGTAGCTCCTATAATTCACCCCTCCACTTT CASGQAGSSYNSPLHF
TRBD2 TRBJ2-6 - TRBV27 TGTGCCAGCAGTTTATTCGGGAGGCTGGACAACGTCCTGACTTTC CASSLFGRLDNVLTF
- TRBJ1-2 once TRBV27 TGTGCCAGCGTTAGCCCTCAGCGCGAGGGCTACACCTTC CASVSPQREGYTF
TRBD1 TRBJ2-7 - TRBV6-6 TGTGCCAGCAGTTACGGAGGGACAGGGCCGGCCGAGCAGTACTTC CASSYGGTGPAEQYF